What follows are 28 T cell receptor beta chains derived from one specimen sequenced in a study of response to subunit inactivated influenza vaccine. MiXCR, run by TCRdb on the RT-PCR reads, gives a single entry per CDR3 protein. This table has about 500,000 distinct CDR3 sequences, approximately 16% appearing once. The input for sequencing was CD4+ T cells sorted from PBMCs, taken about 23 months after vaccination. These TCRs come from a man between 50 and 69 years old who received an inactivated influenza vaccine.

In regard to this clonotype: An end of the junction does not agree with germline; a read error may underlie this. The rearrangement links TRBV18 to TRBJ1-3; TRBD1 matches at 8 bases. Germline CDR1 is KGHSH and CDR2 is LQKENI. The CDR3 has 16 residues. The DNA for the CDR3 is TGTGCCAGCTCACCACCCGGACAGGGAGTTAGAAACTCCATATATTTT. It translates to CASSPPGQGVRNSIYF.

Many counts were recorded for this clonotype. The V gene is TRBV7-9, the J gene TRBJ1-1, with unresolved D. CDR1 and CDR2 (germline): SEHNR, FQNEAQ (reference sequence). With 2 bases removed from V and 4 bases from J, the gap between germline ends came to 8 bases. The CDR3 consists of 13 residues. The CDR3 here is CASSLNKGTEAFF. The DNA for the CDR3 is TGTGCCAGCAGCTTAAATAAAGGCACTGAAGCTTTCTTT.

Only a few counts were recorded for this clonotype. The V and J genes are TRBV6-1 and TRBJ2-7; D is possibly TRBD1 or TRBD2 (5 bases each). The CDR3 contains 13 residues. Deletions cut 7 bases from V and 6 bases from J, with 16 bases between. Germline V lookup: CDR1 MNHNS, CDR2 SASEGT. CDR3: CASTRDLAGEQYF. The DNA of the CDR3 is TGTGCCAGCACTAGGGACCTGGCTGGCGAGCAGTACTTC.

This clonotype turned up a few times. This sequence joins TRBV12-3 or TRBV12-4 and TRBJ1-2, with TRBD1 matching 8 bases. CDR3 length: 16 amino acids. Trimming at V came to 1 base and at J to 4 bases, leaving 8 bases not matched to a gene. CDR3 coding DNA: TGTGCCAGCAGTTTAGTTCCGGGACAGGACCGCTATGGCTACACCTTC. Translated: CASSLVPGQDRYGYTF.

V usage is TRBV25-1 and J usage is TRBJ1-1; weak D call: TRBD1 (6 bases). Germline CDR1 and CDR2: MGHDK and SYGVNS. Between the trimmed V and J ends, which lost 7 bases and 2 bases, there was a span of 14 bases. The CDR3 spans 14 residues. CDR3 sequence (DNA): TGTGCCAGCAAAGAGACAGGAGTTAACACTGAAGCTTTCTTT. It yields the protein CASKETGVNTEAFF. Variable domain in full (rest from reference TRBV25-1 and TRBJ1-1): EADIYQTPRYLVIGTGKKITLECSQTMGHDKMYWYQQDPGMELHLIHYSYGVNSTEKGDLSSESTVSRIRTEHFPLTLESARPSHTSQYLCASKETGVNTEAFFGQGTRLTVV.

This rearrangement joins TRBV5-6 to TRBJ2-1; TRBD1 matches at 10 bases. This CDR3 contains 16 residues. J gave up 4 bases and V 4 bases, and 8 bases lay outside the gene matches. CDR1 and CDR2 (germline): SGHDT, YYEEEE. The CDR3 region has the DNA TGTGCCAGCAGCGCCCTAGGACAGGGGGTGTACAATGAGCAGTTCTTC. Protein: CASSALGQGVYNEQFF.

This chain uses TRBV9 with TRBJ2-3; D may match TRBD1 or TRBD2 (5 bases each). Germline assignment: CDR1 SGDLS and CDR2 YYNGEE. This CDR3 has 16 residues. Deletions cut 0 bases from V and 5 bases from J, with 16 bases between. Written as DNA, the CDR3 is TGTGCCAGCAGCGTAGGCCTAGCACGGGGCGGAGATACGCAGTATTTT. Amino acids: CASSVGLARGGDTQYF.

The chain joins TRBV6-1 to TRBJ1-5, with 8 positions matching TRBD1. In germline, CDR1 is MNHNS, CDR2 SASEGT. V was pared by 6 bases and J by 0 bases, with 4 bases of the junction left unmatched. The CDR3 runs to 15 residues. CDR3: CASSRGPGSNQPQHF. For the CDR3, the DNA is TGTGCCAGCAGCAGGGGGCCTGGTAGCAATCAGCCCCAGCATTTT.

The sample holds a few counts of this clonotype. The CDR3 is CSASGDGPYEQYF. Written as DNA, the CDR3 is TGCAGTGCTTCGGGGGACGGGCCCTACGAGCAGTACTTC. The J gene is TRBJ2-7, the V gene TRBV20-1, with D possibly being TRBD2 (6 bases). This CDR3 comprises 13 residues. V lost 5 bases, J lost 2 bases, and 13 bases lay in between. Germline CDR1 and CDR2: DFQATT and SNEGSKA (reference sequence).

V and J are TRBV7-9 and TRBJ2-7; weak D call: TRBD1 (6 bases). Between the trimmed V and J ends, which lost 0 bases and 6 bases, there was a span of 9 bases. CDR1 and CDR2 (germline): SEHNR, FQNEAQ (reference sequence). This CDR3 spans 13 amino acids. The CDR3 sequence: CASSLAQGLEQYF. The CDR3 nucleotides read TGTGCCAGCAGCTTAGCGCAGGGGCTCGAGCAGTACTTC.

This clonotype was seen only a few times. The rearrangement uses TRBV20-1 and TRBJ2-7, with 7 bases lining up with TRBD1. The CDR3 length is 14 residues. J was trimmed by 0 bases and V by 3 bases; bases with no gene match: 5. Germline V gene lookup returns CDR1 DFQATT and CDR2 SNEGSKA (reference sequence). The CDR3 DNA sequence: TGCAGTGCTAGTCTAACAGGGGTCTCCTACGAGCAGTACTTC. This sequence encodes CSASLTGVSYEQYF.

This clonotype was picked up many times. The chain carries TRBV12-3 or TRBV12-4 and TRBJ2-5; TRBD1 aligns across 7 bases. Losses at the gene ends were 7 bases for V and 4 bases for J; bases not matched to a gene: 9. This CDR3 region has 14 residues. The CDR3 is CASNSRDRLETQYF. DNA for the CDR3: TGTGCCAGCAACAGTCGGGACAGACTAGAGACCCAGTACTTC.

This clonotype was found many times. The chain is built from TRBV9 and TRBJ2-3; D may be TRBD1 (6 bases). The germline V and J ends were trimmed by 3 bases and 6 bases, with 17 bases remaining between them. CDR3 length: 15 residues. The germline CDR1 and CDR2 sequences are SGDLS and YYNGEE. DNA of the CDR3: TGTGCCAGCAGCGCAACCTCAGGGGTAGGGGATACGCAGTATTTT. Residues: CASSATSGVGDTQYF.

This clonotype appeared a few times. The CDR3 region is CASSPPGLVEGTDTQYF. The DNA for the CDR3 is TGTGCCAGCTCACCACCGGGACTAGTAGAAGGCACAGATACGCAGTATTTT. The genes are TRBV18 and TRBJ2-3, with 8 bases that match TRBD2. The CDR3 is 17 residues long. The ends lost 0 bases at V and 1 base at J; junction bases unmatched: 6. Looked up from germline, CDR1 is KGHSH and CDR2 is LQKENI.

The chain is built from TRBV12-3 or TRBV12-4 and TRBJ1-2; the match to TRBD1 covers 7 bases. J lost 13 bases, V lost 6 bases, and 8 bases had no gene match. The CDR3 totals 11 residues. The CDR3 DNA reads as TGTGCCAGCAGAAACACAGGGGCCGCCACCTTC. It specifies CASRNTGAATF.

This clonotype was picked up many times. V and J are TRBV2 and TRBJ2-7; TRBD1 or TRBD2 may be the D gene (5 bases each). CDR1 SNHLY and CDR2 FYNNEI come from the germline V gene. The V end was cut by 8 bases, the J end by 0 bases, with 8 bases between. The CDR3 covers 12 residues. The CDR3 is CASGGSSYEQYF. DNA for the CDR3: TGTGCCAGCGGGGGAAGCTCCTACGAGCAGTACTTC. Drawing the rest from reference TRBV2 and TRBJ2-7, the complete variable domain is EPEVTQTPSHQVTQMGQEVILRCVPISNHLYFYWYRQILGQKVEFLVSFYNNEISEKSEIFDDQFSVERPDGSNFTLKIRSTKLEDSAMYFCASGGSSYEQYFGPGTRLTVT.

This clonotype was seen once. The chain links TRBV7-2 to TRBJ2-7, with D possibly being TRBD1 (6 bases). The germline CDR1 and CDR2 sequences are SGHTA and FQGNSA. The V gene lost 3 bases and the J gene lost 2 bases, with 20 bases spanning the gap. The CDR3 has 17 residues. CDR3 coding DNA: TGTGCCAGCAGCTTGGGGGCCCCAGGGGCTCACCCCTACGAGCAGTACTTC. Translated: CASSLGAPGAHPYEQYF.

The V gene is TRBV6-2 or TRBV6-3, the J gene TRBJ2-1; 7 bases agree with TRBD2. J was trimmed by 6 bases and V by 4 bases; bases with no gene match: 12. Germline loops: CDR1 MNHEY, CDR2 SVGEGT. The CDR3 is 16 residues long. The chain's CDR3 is CASSSTGAGPLNEQFF. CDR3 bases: TGTGCCAGCAGTTCCACTGGAGCGGGGCCCCTCAATGAGCAGTTCTTC.

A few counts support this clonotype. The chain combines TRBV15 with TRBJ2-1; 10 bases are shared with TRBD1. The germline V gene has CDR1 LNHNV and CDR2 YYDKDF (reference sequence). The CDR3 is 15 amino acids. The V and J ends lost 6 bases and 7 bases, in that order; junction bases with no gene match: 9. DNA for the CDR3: TGTGCCACCAGAGGGGACAGGGGAGCTTTAAATGAGCAGTTCTTC. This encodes CATRGDRGALNEQFF. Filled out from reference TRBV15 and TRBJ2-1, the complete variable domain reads DAMVIQNPRYQVTQFGKPVTLSCSQTLNHNVMYWYQQKSSQAPKLLFHYYDKDFNNEADTPDNFQSRRPNTSFCFLDIRSPGLGDTAMYLCATRGDRGALNEQFFGPGTRLTVL.

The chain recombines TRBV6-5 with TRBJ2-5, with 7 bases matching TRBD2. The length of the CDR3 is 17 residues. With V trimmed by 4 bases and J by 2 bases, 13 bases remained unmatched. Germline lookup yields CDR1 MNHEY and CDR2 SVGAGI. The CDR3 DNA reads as TGTGCCAGCAGTTCGGAGTTCAACCTAGCGGTACAAGAGACCCAGTACTTC. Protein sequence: CASSSEFNLAVQETQYF.

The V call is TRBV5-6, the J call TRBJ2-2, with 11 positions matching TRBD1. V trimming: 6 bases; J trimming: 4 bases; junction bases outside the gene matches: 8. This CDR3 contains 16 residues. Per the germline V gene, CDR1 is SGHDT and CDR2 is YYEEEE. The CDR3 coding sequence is TGTGCCAGCACCAGAACCGGGACAGGGGGCACCGGGGAGCTGTTTTTT. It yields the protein CASTRTGTGGTGELFF.

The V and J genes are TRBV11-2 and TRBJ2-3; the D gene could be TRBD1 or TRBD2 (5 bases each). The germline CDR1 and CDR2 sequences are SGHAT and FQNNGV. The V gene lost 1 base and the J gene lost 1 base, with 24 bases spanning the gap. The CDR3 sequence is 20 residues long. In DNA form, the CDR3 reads TGTGCCAGCAGCTTAGGGGACCTAGGGGAATTCGTAGTTGGCACAGATACGCAGTATTTT. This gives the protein CASSLGDLGEFVVGTDTQYF.

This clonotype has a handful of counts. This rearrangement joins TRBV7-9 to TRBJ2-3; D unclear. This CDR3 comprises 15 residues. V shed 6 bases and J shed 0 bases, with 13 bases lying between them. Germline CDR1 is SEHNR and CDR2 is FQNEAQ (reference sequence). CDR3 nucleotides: TGTGCCAGCAGTCCAGGACGGGTTAGCACAGATACGCAGTATTTT. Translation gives CASSPGRVSTDTQYF.

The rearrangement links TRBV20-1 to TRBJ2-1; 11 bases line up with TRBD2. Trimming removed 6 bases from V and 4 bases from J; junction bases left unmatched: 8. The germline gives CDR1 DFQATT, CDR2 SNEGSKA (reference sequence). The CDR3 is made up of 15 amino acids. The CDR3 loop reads CSAPSLAGGYNEQFF. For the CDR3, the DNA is TGCAGTGCCCCATCCCTAGCGGGAGGTTACAATGAGCAGTTCTTC.

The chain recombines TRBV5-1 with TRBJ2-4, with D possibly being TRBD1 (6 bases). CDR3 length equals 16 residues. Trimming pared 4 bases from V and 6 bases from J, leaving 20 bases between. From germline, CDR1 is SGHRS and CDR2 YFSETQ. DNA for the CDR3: TGCGCCAGCAGCAAGGTCCTTACAGGGTTTGCAAACATTCAGTACTTC. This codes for CASSKVLTGFANIQYF.

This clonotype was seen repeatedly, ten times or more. The CDR3 sequence is CASSPDGTTINEQYF. The CDR3 nucleotides are TGTGCCAGCAGTCCCGACGGGACGACAATCAACGAGCAGTACTTC. The rearrangement uses TRBV12-3 or TRBV12-4 and TRBJ2-7, with D perhaps given as TRBD1 or TRBD2 (5 bases each). The CDR3 runs 15 residues. V was shortened by 5 bases and J by 5 bases, with 19 bases between the two germline ends.

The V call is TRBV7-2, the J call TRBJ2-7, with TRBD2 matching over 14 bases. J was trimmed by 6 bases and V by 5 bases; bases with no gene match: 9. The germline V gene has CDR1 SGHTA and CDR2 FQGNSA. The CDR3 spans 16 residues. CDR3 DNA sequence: TGTGCCAGCAGCCTAAACGGACTAGCGGGAGGAGGCGAGCAGTACTTC. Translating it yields CASSLNGLAGGGEQYF.

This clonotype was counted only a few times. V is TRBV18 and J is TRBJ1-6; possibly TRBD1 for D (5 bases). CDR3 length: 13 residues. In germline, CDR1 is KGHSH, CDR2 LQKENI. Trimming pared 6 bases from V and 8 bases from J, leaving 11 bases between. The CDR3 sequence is CASSNRRDSPLHF. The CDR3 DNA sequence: TGTGCCAGCTCCAACAGGAGGGATTCACCCCTCCACTTT.